What follows are 20 T cell receptor beta chains derived from one specimen sequenced in a study of PD-1 blockade in classical Hodgkin lymphoma. The table came from immunoSEQ multiplex PCR; TCRdb's copy has only in-frame clones and leaves some out. The data hold about 110,000 clones, with 70% to 90% observed a single time. Every single patient, without exception, relapsed after autologous stem cell transplantation, and brentuximab vedotin exposure varied. The sample here was peripheral blood mononuclear cells (PBMCs), taken before the second cycle of nivolumab. The receptors were sampled from a human donor with classical Hodgkin lymphoma.

The rearrangement links TRBV6-5 to TRBJ2-1, with D possibly matching TRBD2 (7 bases). Germline V lookup: CDR1 MNHEY, CDR2 SVGAGI. This CDR3 spans 16 amino acids. Trimming shortened V by 0 bases and J by 7 bases, and 16 bases separated the two germline ends. In DNA, the CDR3 is TGTGCCAGCAGTTACTCGGGGGCGGGAGTGTGGAATGAGCAGTTCTTC. This sequence encodes CASSYSGAGVWNEQFF.

This clone was detected a few times. V gene TRBV30 combines with J gene TRBJ1-1, with TRBD1 matching over 8 bases. Germline CDR1 GTSNPN, CDR2 SVGIG (reference sequence). V shed 5 bases, J shed 0 bases, and the junction held 5 bases outside the gene matches. The CDR3 extends over 14 amino acids. Written as DNA, the CDR3 is TGTGCCTGGGCCGGGACAGGAATGAACACTGAAGCTTTCTTT. This gives the protein CAWAGTGMNTEAFF.

The rearrangement joins TRBV5-1 to TRBJ2-7; 8 bases line up with TRBD1. The CDR3 has 18 residues. Germline V gives CDR1 SGHRS, CDR2 YFSETQ. V lost 0 bases to trimming and J lost 0 bases; unmatched junction nucleotides: 11. The CDR3: CASSLVKAGGPLSYEQYF. DNA for the CDR3: TGCGCCAGCAGCTTGGTAAAGGCAGGGGGCCCCCTCTCCTACGAGCAGTACTTC.

V is TRBV7-5 and J is TRBJ1-1. TRBV7-5 is a pseudogene. This CDR3 contains 18 residues. CDR3 sequence reads: CVRSLALAPLQAHTEAFF. The CDR3 DNA is TGTGTCAGAAGCTTAGCGCTAGCCCCGCTACAGGCTCACACTGAAGCTTTCTTT.

The rearrangement links TRBV10-1 to TRBJ2-5, with D possibly being TRBD2 (7 bases). The germline V gene encodes CDR1 WNHNN and CDR2 SYGVQD (reference sequence). Trimming shortened V by 4 bases and J by 5 bases, and 11 bases separated the two germline ends. The CDR3 length is 13 residues. The CDR3 DNA is TGCGCCAGCAGTGTCGGGGGGCAGGAGACCCAGTACTTC. Translating it yields CASSVGGQETQYF.

This chain joins TRBV10-3 and TRBJ2-7; D remains unclear. V was cut by 8 bases and J by 1 base, with 9 bases left in between. Germline CDR1 reads ENHRY; CDR2 reads SYGVKD. The CDR3 is made up of 12 amino acids. CDR3 region: CAISPGSYEQYF. The CDR3 DNA sequence: TGTGCCATCTCCCCCGGATCCTACGAGCAGTACTTC.

V and J are TRBV5-1 and TRBJ2-5; 9 bases line up with TRBD2. With V trimmed by 2 bases and J by 5 bases, 16 bases remained unmatched. The CDR3 covers 18 residues. Germline CDR1 reads SGHRS; CDR2 reads YFSETQ. CDR3 residues: CASSFFSGSSSTKETQYF. The DNA for the CDR3 is TGCGCCAGCAGCTTCTTTAGCGGGAGTAGTTCTACGAAGGAGACCCAGTACTTC. Using reference TRBV5-1 and TRBJ2-5 for the parts outside the CDR3, the full variable domain is KAGVTQTPRYLIKTRGQQVTLSCSPISGHRSVSWYQQTPGQGLQFLFEYFSETQRNKGNFPGRFSGRQFSNSRSEMNVSTLELGDSALYLCASSFFSGSSSTKETQYFGPGTRLLVL.

CDR3 coding DNA: TGCGCCAGCAGTGAGTCGACCGGGGACACCGGGGAGCTGTTTTTT. Protein sequence: CASSESTGDTGELFF. The J gene is TRBJ2-2, the V gene TRBV10-2, with D perhaps matching TRBD2 (5 bases). The CDR3 loop spans 15 amino acids. V lost 0 bases and J 3 bases, leaving 8 bases between the germline ends. CDR1 and CDR2 (germline): WSHSY, SAAADI.

This chain connects TRBV27 to TRBJ2-5; 7 bases map to TRBD1. Germline V CDR1 and CDR2: MNHEY, SMNVEV (reference sequence). There are 14 residues in the CDR3. V gave up 6 bases and J gave up 3 bases; unmatched junction bases: 7. The CDR3 loop is CASRETGLEETQYF. Written as DNA, the CDR3 is TGTGCCAGCAGGGAGACAGGGCTAGAAGAGACCCAGTACTTC.

This clone has just one count. This chain links TRBV19 with TRBJ2-3; 8 positions match TRBD2. The CDR3 totals 18 residues. The germline CDR1 and CDR2 sequences are LNHDA and SQIVND (reference sequence). J was trimmed by 3 bases and V by 5 bases; bases with no gene match: 16. The CDR3 bases are TGTGCCAGTAGTTCTTCATTTAGCGGGATCTTTCGGACAGATACGCAGTATTTT. It encodes CASSSSFSGIFRTDTQYF.

The chain employs TRBV4-3 and TRBJ2-3; 7 bases are a match to TRBD2. Losses at the gene ends were 0 bases for V and 2 bases for J; bases not matched to a gene: 8. CDR1 LGHNA and CDR2 YSLEER come from the germline V gene. The CDR3 spans 17 residues. CDR3 loop: CASSQDFLAEYTDTQYF. The CDR3 nucleotides read TGCGCCAGCAGCCAAGATTTCCTAGCGGAATACACAGATACGCAGTATTTT.

A few counts support this clone. The V and J genes are TRBV19 and TRBJ1-5; D perhaps matches TRBD1 (5 bases). This CDR3 comprises 14 residues. CDR1 and CDR2 (germline): LNHDA, SQIVND (reference sequence). Trimming cost V 7 bases and J 3 bases, with 13 bases left between them. This CDR3 is CASTPDRINQPQHF. DNA for the CDR3: TGTGCCAGTACCCCCGACAGAATCAATCAGCCCCAGCATTTT. The variable domain in full, with the rest retrieved from reference TRBV19 and TRBJ1-5, is DGGITQSPKYLFRKEGQNVTLSCEQNLNHDAMYWYRQDPGQGLRLIYYSQIVNDFQKGDIAEGYSVSREKKESFPLTVTSAQKNPTAFYLCASTPDRINQPQHFGDGTRLSIL.

The chain carries TRBV6-5 and TRBJ2-7; D remains unclear. Trimming stripped 2 bases from V and 3 bases from J, with 8 bases between. The CDR3 contains 13 residues. CDR1 MNHEY and CDR2 SVGAGI come from the germline V gene. CDR3 sequence reads: CASSYTGGYEQYF. The CDR3 coding sequence is TGTGCCAGCAGTTACACTGGCGGCTACGAGCAGTACTTC.

This clone appeared once. V is TRBV30 and J is TRBJ1-2; 7 bases fit TRBD1. Trimming cost V 2 bases and J 12 bases; bases outside gene matches: 9. CDR3 length equals 12 residues. The V gene's germline CDR1 is GTSNPN and CDR2 SVGIG (reference sequence). In DNA, the CDR3 is TGTGCCTGGAGTCCGAAGACAGGGCCGCACACCTTC. This translates into CAWSPKTGPHTF.

The chain couples TRBV28 to TRBJ2-7; 8 bases map to TRBD2. The CDR3 covers 14 residues. Germline values: CDR1 MDHEN, CDR2 SYDVKM. With V trimmed by 6 bases and J by 2 bases, 6 bases remained unmatched. The CDR3 here is CASRFSGKTYEQYF. CDR3 in DNA: TGTGCCAGCAGGTTTAGCGGGAAGACCTACGAGCAGTACTTC.

The chain recombines TRBV27 with TRBJ2-1; D may match TRBD1 or TRBD2 (5 bases each). V lost 4 bases, J lost 15 bases, and 28 bases lay in between. The CDR3 extends over 16 amino acids. Germline values: CDR1 MNHEY, CDR2 SMNVEV (reference sequence). CDR3 sequence (DNA): TGTGCCAGCAGTTCACTCGTCGGAGCCGGACCCGGGACCTCGTTCTTC. This codes for CASSSLVGAGPGTSFF.

The chain joins TRBV5-1 to TRBJ2-2, with 8 bases aligning to TRBD1. V lost 2 bases to trimming and J lost 6 bases; unmatched junction nucleotides: 9. The CDR3 spans 16 residues. CDR1 SGHRS and CDR2 YFSETQ come from the germline V gene. The CDR3 nucleotides are TGCGCCAGCAGCTTTGCGGCAGGGGGCTATTCCGGGGAGCTGTTTTTT. Translation gives CASSFAAGGYSGELFF.

This clone was seen only once. The rearrangement links TRBV2 to TRBJ2-5, with 8 positions matching TRBD2. Losses at the gene ends were 5 bases for V and 5 bases for J; bases not matched to a gene: 10. The CDR3 spans 15 residues. Germline CDR1 SNHLY, CDR2 FYNNEI. The CDR3 is CASSYPRGGQETQYF. In nucleotides, the CDR3 is TGTGCCAGCAGTTACCCCCGGGGGGGCCAGGAGACCCAGTACTTC. Looking up the rest from reference TRBV2 and TRBJ2-5 gives the full variable domain: EPEVTQTPSHQVTQMGQEVILRCVPISNHLYFYWYRQILGQKVEFLVSFYNNEISEKSEIFDDQFSVERPDGSNFTLKIRSTKLEDSAMYFCASSYPRGGQETQYFGPGTRLLVL.

The chain couples TRBV27 to TRBJ2-7, with D possibly TRBD2 on 6 matching bases. Trimming removed 4 bases at V and 1 base at J, with 11 bases between. This CDR3 spans 14 amino acids. CDR1 is MNHEY, CDR2 SMNVEV, per germline (reference sequence). The CDR3 spells CASSSGTPSYEQYF. The DNA for the CDR3 is TGTGCCAGCAGTTCCGGGACTCCTTCCTACGAGCAGTACTTC.

About this clone: A read error may account for a junction end that differs from germline. V gene TRBV7-7 combines with J gene TRBJ2-1; maybe TRBD2 (6 bases). The V gene's germline CDR1 is SSHAT and CDR2 FNYEAQ (reference sequence). The CDR3 has 16 amino acids. The CDR3 coding sequence is TGTGCTAGCAGCTTAAATAGCGGAGAGGGGTACAATGAGCAGTTCTTC. Its translation: CASSLNSGEGYNEQFF.